One sample yielded the 25 T cell receptor beta chains listed below, sequenced in a study of cytomegalovirus exposure and HLA in healthy donors. Clones were sequenced by immunoSEQ multiplex PCR, and TCRdb holds only the in-frame ones, with some missing. This table has about 150,000 clones, 70% to 90% appearing once. The sequenced material came from PBMCs. The receptor source for this set is a woman in her thirties in good health and CMV-seropositive.

This clone was detected only once. The chain uses TRBV7-2 and TRBJ2-7; 11 bases agree with TRBD2. The CDR3 length is 15 residues. The germline V gene encodes CDR1 SGHTA and CDR2 FQGNSA. The trim removed 3 bases at V and 2 bases at J, leaving 3 bases unmatched. CDR3 sequence (DNA): TGTGCCAGCAGCTTCACTAGCGGGGGTACCTACGAGCAGTACTTC. Translated: CASSFTSGGTYEQYF.

Concerning this clone: Other DNA sequences in the same sample also yield this CDR3. The chain couples TRBV7-9 to TRBJ1-1; TRBD1 might be the D (5 bases). The V gene lost 3 bases and the J gene lost 5 bases, with 10 bases spanning the gap. This CDR3 is built from 13 residues. Germline V gene lookup returns CDR1 SEHNR and CDR2 FQNEAQ (reference sequence). DNA for the CDR3: TGTGCCAGCAGCTTGCAGGGAGGAACTGAAGCTTTCTTT. Translated, it gives CASSLQGGTEAFF.

The chain carries TRBV28 and TRBJ1-2, with D maybe TRBD1 (5 bases). CDR3 length: 15 amino acids. Germline loops: CDR1 MDHEN, CDR2 SYDVKM. The V end lost 8 bases, the J end lost 4 bases, and 20 bases lay between the germline ends. CDR3 amino acids: CASSTAGEYGYGYTF. DNA for the CDR3: TGTGCCAGCTCTACCGCGGGGGAGTACGGCTATGGCTACACCTTC.

As regards this clone: This specimen includes other DNA sequences encoding the same CDR3. This sequence joins TRBV6-1 and TRBJ1-1; D gene unclear. CDR1 is MNHNS, CDR2 SASEGT, per germline. The V end lost 3 bases, the J end lost 1 base, and 6 bases lay between the germline ends. The CDR3 contains 13 residues. The CDR3 DNA reads TGTGCCAGCAGTGACCGGGAGAACACTGAAGCTTTCTTT. Amino acid sequence: CASSDRENTEAFF.

In nucleotides, the CDR3 is TGTGCCAGTTCCCAGGGCTCCTACGAGCAGTACTTC. Its translation is CASSQGSYEQYF. V usage is TRBV14 and J usage is TRBJ2-7; possibly TRBD1 for D (5 bases). Germline V gene sequence: CDR1 SGHDN, CDR2 FVKESK. Trimming pared 9 bases from V and 0 bases from J, leaving 9 bases between. This CDR3 is 12 amino acids long.

V and J are TRBV1 and TRBJ2-6; the table assigns TRBD2, which was not confirmed against the DNA. TRBV1 is described as a pseudogene. The CDR3 has 18 amino acids. CDR3 bases: TGCACCAGCAGCCAAGAATCAAGCGGGAGCTCTGGGGCCAACGTCCTGACTTTC. It yields the protein CTSSQESSGSSGANVLTF.

The count of this clone is one. This chain joins TRBV18 and TRBJ2-1; D is possibly TRBD1 (5 bases). CDR1 is KGHSH, CDR2 LQKENI, per germline. V lost 1 base and J lost 6, with 13 bases in between. This CDR3 region has 15 residues. The CDR3 loop reads CASSPRRAQANEQFF. CDR3 nucleotides: TGTGCCAGCTCACCACGCAGGGCCCAAGCCAATGAGCAGTTCTTC.

This chain uses TRBV11-2 with TRBJ2-2; D uncertain. Trimming shortened V by 2 bases and J by 6 bases, and 13 bases separated the two germline ends. Germline V gives CDR1 SGHAT, CDR2 FQNNGV. This CDR3 region has 15 residues. The CDR3 DNA reads TGTGCCAGCAGCTTACAGACTCAGCTACCCGGGGAGCTGTTTTTT. Translating it yields CASSLQTQLPGELFF.

This rearrangement joins TRBV7-3 to TRBJ2-5; 8 bases align to TRBD2. V gave up 2 bases and J gave up 5 bases; unmatched junction bases: 7. Looked up from germline, CDR1 is SGHTA and CDR2 is FQGTGA. CDR3 size: 15 residues. CDR3 sequence: CASSLDSGVGETQYF. The CDR3, as DNA: TGTGCCAGCAGCTTAGATAGCGGGGTGGGGGAGACCCAGTACTTC.

The genes are TRBV5-6 and TRBJ2-3; TRBD2 might be the D (5 bases). The CDR3 is 14 amino acids. The V gene lost 4 bases and the J gene lost 2 bases, with 11 bases spanning the gap. Germline V gives CDR1 SGHDT, CDR2 YYEEEE. Here the CDR3 DNA reads TGTGCCAGCAGCCCGGACTGGAACACAGATACGCAGTATTTT. Encoded protein: CASSPDWNTDTQYF.

The chain joins TRBV7-9 to TRBJ2-7; 8 bases fit TRBD1. The CDR3 has 16 residues. V was clipped by 6 bases and J by 7 bases; unmatched bases: 17. Germline loops: CDR1 SEHNR, CDR2 FQNEAQ (reference sequence). Written as DNA, the CDR3 is TGTGCCAGCAGTCAGAGTGGACAGGGCGGGTTCGGGGAGCAGTACTTC. It encodes CASSQSGQGGFGEQYF.

V and J are TRBV5-1 and TRBJ2-3; 8 bases agree with TRBD1. V was pared by 2 bases and J by 5 bases, with 4 bases of the junction left unmatched. Per germline, CDR1 SGHRS and CDR2 YFSETQ. The CDR3 runs 14 residues. The CDR3 nucleotides read TGCGCCAGCAGCTTCTCAGGGGGCAGAGATACGCAGTATTTT. Translation: CASSFSGGRDTQYF.

The chain has TRBV7-2 and TRBJ2-1; 12 bases are shared with TRBD2. The CDR3 contains 16 residues. Germline CDR1 is SGHTA and CDR2 is FQGNSA. V lost 3 bases and J lost 7; bases outside the gene matches: 7. The CDR3 coding sequence is TGTGCCAGCAGCTTCAACGTTCTAGCGGGGGGGAATGAGCAGTTCTTC. Translation: CASSFNVLAGGNEQFF.

A single count supports this clone. The V call is TRBV28, the J call TRBJ1-5, with a weak D call TRBD1 (6 bases). V lost 7 bases and J 7 bases, leaving 17 bases between the germline ends. The CDR3 has 14 residues. Germline assignment: CDR1 MDHEN and CDR2 SYDVKM. In nucleotides, the CDR3 is TGTGCCAGCATTCCTACAGGGCTAGGCCAGCCCCAGCATTTT. This codes for CASIPTGLGQPQHF.

The chain recombines TRBV5-6 with TRBJ2-5; D is undetermined. The germline CDR1 and CDR2 sequences are SGHDT and YYEEEE. V was clipped by 0 bases and J by 3 bases, with 9 bases between them. This CDR3 spans 14 amino acids. This chain's CDR3 is CASSLGGTKETQYF. In nucleotides, the CDR3 is TGTGCCAGCAGCTTGGGAGGCACGAAAGAGACCCAGTACTTC.

This chain uses TRBV2 with TRBJ1-4; maybe TRBD1 (5 bases). From germline, CDR1 is SNHLY and CDR2 FYNNEI. This CDR3 has 15 amino acids. V was trimmed by 7 bases and J by 1 base, leaving 13 bases between them. DNA of the CDR3: TGTGCCAGCACTGCCTTTCAGGGAACTAATGAAAAACTGTTTTTT. Protein product: CASTAFQGTNEKLFF.

The CDR3 is CASSEAGATGNEQFF. As DNA, the CDR3 is TGCGCCAGCAGTGAGGCAGGGGCGACGGGCAATGAGCAGTTCTTC. The chain uses TRBV10-2 and TRBJ2-1; tentative D call: TRBD1 (6 bases). V lost 2 bases and J 6 bases, leaving 14 bases between the germline ends. The CDR3 consists of 15 residues. Germline V gives CDR1 WSHSY, CDR2 SAAADI.

The chain links TRBV27 to TRBJ2-7; 7 nucleotides agree with TRBD1. This CDR3 has 15 amino acids. Trimming removed 4 bases from V and 3 bases from J; junction bases left unmatched: 9. Germline CDR1 is MNHEY and CDR2 is SMNVEV (reference sequence). This CDR3 reads CASSSQGVRGYEQYF. In nucleotides, the CDR3 is TGTGCCAGCAGTTCCCAGGGGGTAAGGGGCTACGAGCAGTACTTC.

CDR3 in DNA: TGTGCCAGCAGTCACCTAGACAGGGTATGGGGCTACACCTTC. Translation: CASSHLDRVWGYTF. This chain joins TRBV6-1 and TRBJ1-2; 7 bases match TRBD1. Germline V gene lookup returns CDR1 MNHNS and CDR2 SASEGT. Unmatched junction bases numbered 11, after V lost 5 bases and J lost 8 bases. This CDR3 has 14 amino acids.

The genes are TRBV7-2 and TRBJ2-1; 14 nucleotides agree with TRBD2. V lost 3 bases, J lost 8 bases, and 3 bases stayed unmatched. The CDR3 spans 15 residues. Germline CDR1 SGHTA, CDR2 FQGNSA. The CDR3 bases are TGTGCCAGCAGCTTGGGGACTAGCGGGGGTTATGAGCAGTTCTTC. This sequence encodes CASSLGTSGGYEQFF.

The chain carries TRBV4-1 and TRBJ1-5; tentative D call: TRBD1 (5 bases). The CDR3 runs 18 residues. Germline CDR1 reads MGHRA; CDR2 reads YSYEKL. V lost 0 bases and J lost 1, with 16 bases in between. CDR3 DNA: TGCGCCAGCAGCCAAGACACACGCTCAGGGAAGAGCAATCAGCCCCAGCATTTT. It yields the protein CASSQDTRSGKSNQPQHF.

The gene calls are TRBV28 and TRBJ1-5; possible D gene TRBD1, 5 bases. Trimming removed 5 bases at V and 4 bases at J, with 9 bases between. CDR1 is MDHEN, CDR2 SYDVKM, per germline. The CDR3 has 13 residues. The CDR3 DNA follows: TGTGCCAGCAGTCCGACAGAAAATCAGCCCCAGCATTTT. Its translation: CASSPTENQPQHF.

The chain combines TRBV28 with TRBJ1-5; D might be TRBD1 (5 bases). V was trimmed by 5 bases and J by 0 bases, leaving 17 bases between them. Per germline, CDR1 MDHEN and CDR2 SYDVKM. The CDR3 loop spans 17 amino acids. The CDR3 DNA follows: TGTGCCAGCAGTCCCCGTGTCAGGGTTGGTAGCAATCAGCCCCAGCATTTT. This encodes CASSPRVRVGSNQPQHF.

The chain links TRBV2 to TRBJ2-3; D remains unclear. Germline V lookup: CDR1 SNHLY, CDR2 FYNNEI. V lost 6 bases, J lost 0 bases, and 16 bases lay in between. This CDR3 has 16 amino acids. The CDR3, as DNA: TGTGCCAGCAGGACCAGCAGGATTACTAGCACAGATACGCAGTATTTT. Protein: CASRTSRITSTDTQYF.

CDR3 amino acids: CASSPSGGRGYGYTF. In nucleotides, the CDR3 is TGTGCCAGCAGTCCGTCAGGGGGCAGGGGCTATGGCTACACCTTC. This chain joins TRBV28 and TRBJ1-2; TRBD1 matches 8 bases. V shed 5 bases and J 4 bases; nucleotides not matched to a gene: 9. The germline V gene has CDR1 MDHEN and CDR2 SYDVKM. The CDR3 is made up of 15 amino acids.